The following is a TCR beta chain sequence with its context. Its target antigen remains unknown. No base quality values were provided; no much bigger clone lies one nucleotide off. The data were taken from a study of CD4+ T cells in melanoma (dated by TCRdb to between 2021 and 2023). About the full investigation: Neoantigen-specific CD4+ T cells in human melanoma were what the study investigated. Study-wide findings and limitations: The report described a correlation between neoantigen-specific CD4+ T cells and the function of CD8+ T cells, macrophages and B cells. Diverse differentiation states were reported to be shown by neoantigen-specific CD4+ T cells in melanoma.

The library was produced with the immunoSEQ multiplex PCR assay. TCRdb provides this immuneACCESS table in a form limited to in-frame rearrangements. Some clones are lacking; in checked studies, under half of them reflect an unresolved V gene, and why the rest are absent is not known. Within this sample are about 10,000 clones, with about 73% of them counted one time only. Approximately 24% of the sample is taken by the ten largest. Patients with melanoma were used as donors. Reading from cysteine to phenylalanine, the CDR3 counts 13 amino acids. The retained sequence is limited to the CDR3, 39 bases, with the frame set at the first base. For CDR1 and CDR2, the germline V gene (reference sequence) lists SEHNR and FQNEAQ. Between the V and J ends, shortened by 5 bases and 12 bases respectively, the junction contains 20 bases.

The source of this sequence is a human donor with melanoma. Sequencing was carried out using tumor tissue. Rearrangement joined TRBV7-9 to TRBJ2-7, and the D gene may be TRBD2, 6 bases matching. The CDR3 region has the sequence CASSRDRDSIRYF. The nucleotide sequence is TGTGCCAGCAGCCGTGATCGGGACTCCATTCGGTACTTC.